Sequencing of this T cell receptor beta chain was carried out in a study of cytomegalovirus exposure and HLA in healthy donors. General study findings and limits: When the data were analyzed later, several of the most significant clusters appeared to be linked to common viral pathogens. Some public TCRs appeared in many individuals, while most sequences were rare. As was reported, the HLA-A and HLA-B alleles of most subjects were accurately predicted from TCR beta sequences.

These donors, healthy bone marrow donors, were studied. Comment on this clone: Its antigen is not known.

From germline, CDR1 is LNHNV and CDR2 YYDKDF (reference sequence). The CDR3 has 15 residues. V was cut by 3 bases and J by 4 bases, with 10 bases left in between. PCR involved 60 Vbeta and 13 Jbeta primers. Generated by immunoSEQ multiplex PCR, the TCRdb table keeps only in-frame clones and is missing some. The sample lists about 170,000 clones, approximately 80% seen once, with roughly 0.75% in the top ten. The V and J genes are TRBV15 and TRBJ2-6, with a possible D match to TRBD2 (7 bases). This clonotype was sampled from a woman aged 18 to 35 in good health and CMV-seronegative. The specimen was PBMCs. CDR3 in amino acids: CATSRGGAGANVLTF. Here the CDR3 DNA reads TGTGCCACCAGCAGGGGGGGGGCCGGGGCCAACGTCCTGACTTTC.